A single sample is the source of the 16 T cell receptor beta chains below, sequenced in a study of T cell repertoires in cytomegalovirus infection. TCRdb processed the reads anew with MiXCR; each CDR3 protein has one entry. The profile shows approximately 700,000 distinct CDR3 sequences, roughly 35% of them singletons. The sequenced material came from PBMCs. These TCRs come from a human donor in good health (CMV status not recorded). Some clones in this sample may be carry-over from other donors' samples.

The rearrangement uses TRBV28 and TRBJ2-5; D perhaps matches TRBD2 (5 bases). The CDR3 consists of 15 residues. Germline V gives CDR1 MDHEN, CDR2 SYDVKM. Trimming removed 4 bases at V and 5 bases at J, with 17 bases between. The CDR3 DNA reads as TGTGCCAGCAGTTCGATCCGGGCGGGCGCGGAGACCCAGTACTTC. Translated: CASSSIRAGAETQYF.

V usage is TRBV6-6 and J usage is TRBJ1-5; D is unclear. The V end was cut by 5 bases, the J end by 7 bases, with 9 bases between. CDR1 and CDR2 (germline): MNHNY, SVGAGI (reference sequence). The CDR3 covers 12 residues. CDR3 nucleotides: TGTGCCAGCAGTAAAGGACCACAGCCCCAGCATTTT. Translation: CASSKGPQPQHF.

Of note for this clonotype: In this CDR3 the conserved last residue, phenylalanine or tryptophan, is missing, so a read error is likely. The CDR3, as DNA: TGTGCCAGCAGCCTTCGGGGCCTGCCTTACGAGCAGTACTTA. Encoded protein: CASSLRGLPYEQYL. The gene calls are TRBV5-5 and TRBJ2-7; either TRBD1 or TRBD2 may fit D (5 bases each). V was clipped by 4 bases and J by 4 bases, with 15 bases between them. CDR3 size: 14 residues. CDR1 and CDR2 from the germline V gene are SGHKS and YYEKEE (reference sequence).

The chain links TRBV7-8 to TRBJ2-3; unclear D gene. The V gene lost 1 base and the J gene lost 6 bases, with 23 bases spanning the gap. This CDR3 is built from 18 residues. CDR1 and CDR2 from the germline V gene are SGHVS and FQNEAQ. The CDR3 is CASSLEGATYTITDTQYF. The CDR3 bases are TGTGCCAGCAGCTTAGAAGGAGCCACATACACCATCACCGATACGCAGTATTTT.

This clonotype was picked up a small number of times. The chain employs TRBV12-3 or TRBV12-4 and TRBJ1-5; D not certain. V was trimmed by 2 bases and J by 7 bases, leaving 12 bases between them. The CDR3 has 14 residues. CDR3 nucleotides: TGTGCCAGCAGTTTATCAGGAACTATACAGCCCCAGCATTTT. Translated, it gives CASSLSGTIQPQHF.

The chain has TRBV12-3 or TRBV12-4 and TRBJ2-7; D is undetermined. The V and J ends lost 2 bases and 2 bases respectively, with 4 bases between them. The CDR3 totals 12 residues. As DNA, the CDR3 is TGTGCCAGCAGTTTATTCGCCTACGAGCAGTACTTC. Its protein product is CASSLFAYEQYF.

To note about this clonotype: One base away lies a much larger clone, so this may be a sequencing read error. The rearrangement uses TRBV7-3 and TRBJ2-7, with 8 positions matching TRBD2. This CDR3 comprises 15 residues. CDR1 SGHTA and CDR2 FQGTGA come from the germline V gene. This CDR3 reads CASILSSGITYEQYF. The CDR3 DNA reads as TGTGCCAGCATCTTAAGTAGCGGGATAACCTACGAGCAGTACTTC.

This clonotype occurred a few times. The chain couples TRBV19 to TRBJ2-7; TRBD2 matches 7 bases. Germline assignment: CDR1 LNHDA and CDR2 SQIVND (reference sequence). This CDR3 has 12 residues. Trimming removed 10 bases from V and 5 bases from J; junction bases left unmatched: 8. As DNA, the CDR3 is TGTGCCACCGGACTAGTAGGTAACGAGCAGTACTTC. This translates into CATGLVGNEQYF.

This clonotype came up many times. The chain employs TRBV7-2 and TRBJ2-7; TRBD1 or TRBD2 may be the D gene (5 bases each). Germline V gives CDR1 SGHTA, CDR2 FQGNSA. V was cut by 1 base and J by 3 bases, with 10 bases left in between. The CDR3 is 14 residues long. DNA for the CDR3: TGTGCCAGCAGCTTAGAAGTGAGGGGCTACGAGCAGTACTTC. Its translation is CASSLEVRGYEQYF.

The J gene is TRBJ1-5, the V gene TRBV7-2; 9 bases fit TRBD1. J was trimmed by 10 bases and V by 7 bases; bases with no gene match: 11. This CDR3 is 14 amino acids long. Germline V gene sequence: CDR1 SGHTA, CDR2 FQGNSA. The CDR3 DNA is TGTGCCAGCATCCCCGACAGGGGGATGCAACCCCAGCATTTT. Protein sequence: CASIPDRGMQPQHF. The variable domain in full, with the rest retrieved from reference TRBV7-2 and TRBJ1-5, is GAGVSQSPSNKVTEKGKDVELRCDPISGHTALYWYRQSLGQGLEFLIYFQGNSAPDKSGLPSDRFSAERTGGSVSTLTIQRTQQEDSAVYLCASIPDRGMQPQHFGDGTRLSIL.

A few counts support this clonotype. V and J are TRBV25-1 and TRBJ2-7; TRBD2 is a possible D gene (5 bases). The germline gives CDR1 MGHDK, CDR2 SYGVNS. The length of the CDR3 is 15 residues. Trimming left V 5 bases short and J 2 bases short, with 16 bases between. In DNA form, the CDR3 reads TGTGCCAGCAGTCCCGAGGGCGGACCCACCTACGAGCAGTACTTC. It specifies CASSPEGGPTYEQYF.

The rearrangement uses TRBV29-1 and TRBJ2-1, with D hard to call. V lost 8 bases to trimming and J lost 6 bases, with 14 bases between them. The germline V gene has CDR1 SQVTM and CDR2 ANQGSEA. The CDR3 is 12 amino acids. The CDR3 is CSSHRGSNEQFF. CDR3 DNA sequence: TGCAGCTCCCACCGTGGGTCCAATGAGCAGTTCTTC.

The V and J genes are TRBV5-8 and TRBJ1-2, with TRBD1 matching over 7 bases. This CDR3 spans 13 amino acids. After removal of 9 bases from V and 2 bases from J, the junction contained 7 bases not matched to a gene. From germline, CDR1 is SGHTS and CDR2 YDEGEE. CDR3 sequence reads: CATGDRVNYGYTF. CDR3 bases: TGTGCCACCGGGGACAGAGTGAACTATGGCTACACCTTC.

In this sample, this clonotype turned up a few times. The chain recombines TRBV6-8 with TRBJ2-3, with D possibly called TRBD1 or TRBD2 (6 bases each). Germline CDR1 MNHGY, CDR2 SAAAGT. This CDR3 is built from 16 residues. V gave up 10 bases and J gave up 2 bases, with 22 bases separating them. Here the CDR3 reads CATRNPGAFFTDTQYF. DNA for the CDR3: TGTGCCACCAGGAACCCGGGGGCCTTCTTCACAGATACGCAGTATTTT.

The genes are TRBV10-3 and TRBJ2-4; 7 bases are shared with TRBD1. In germline, CDR1 is ENHRY, CDR2 SYGVKD. This CDR3 contains 14 residues. Losses at the gene ends were 4 bases for V and 5 bases for J; bases not matched to a gene: 5. CDR3 nucleotide sequence: TGTGCCATCAGTGCAGGGGGTTTTGAAAACATTCAGTACTTC. Protein sequence: CAISAGGFENIQYF.

The chain combines TRBV5-1 with TRBJ2-7, with D perhaps TRBD1 (6 bases). The germline gives CDR1 SGHRS, CDR2 YFSETQ. The CDR3 runs 15 residues. V was cut by 3 bases and J by 1 base, with 14 bases left in between. This chain's CDR3 is CASSSLTGRSYEQYF. The CDR3 nucleotides are TGCGCCAGCAGCTCCCTGACAGGCAGATCCTACGAGCAGTACTTC.